The 26 T cell receptor beta chains below were found in one sample sequenced in a study of cytomegalovirus exposure and HLA in healthy donors (dated by TCRdb to about 2017). Libraries were constructed by the immunoSEQ multiplex PCR assay. For the multiplex PCR, a mixture combining 60 forward primers for TCR Vbeta segments and 13 reverse primers for TCR Jbeta segments was used. TCRdb retrieved this table from immuneACCESS and kept in-frame rearrangements only. Not all clones are present; in checked studies, unresolved V genes account for under half, and no reason is known for the remainder. Here the sample has 160,000 or so clones; 80% to 85% occur a single time. The ten largest clones represent over 4% of the sample. Sequencing used PBMCs. The receptor source for this set is a man over 45 in good health and CMV-seropositive.

This clone was counted between two and nine times. The rearrangement joins TRBV30 to TRBJ2-3, with TRBD1 identical over 7 bases. Trimming at V came to 2 bases and at J to 0 bases, leaving 17 bases not matched to a gene. Germline-derived CDR1 and CDR2 are GTSNPN and SVGIG (reference sequence). This CDR3 is 19 amino acids long. In DNA form, the CDR3 reads TGTGCCTGGAGTATCCCATCGGCAGGGGGTCCTCGTAGCACAGATACGCAGTATTTT. It specifies CAWSIPSAGGPRSTDTQYF.

The J gene is TRBJ2-5, the V gene TRBV27; D possibly corresponds to TRBD1 (6 bases). The CDR3 extends over 15 amino acids. V shed 5 bases and J shed 2 bases, with 15 bases lying between them. Germline V gene sequence: CDR1 MNHEY, CDR2 SMNVEV (reference sequence). CDR3 sequence reads: CASSRRQVTQETQYF. The CDR3 DNA follows: TGTGCCAGCAGTAGGAGACAGGTGACTCAAGAGACCCAGTACTTC.

The chain carries TRBV10-3 and TRBJ2-3, with 9 bases aligning to TRBD2. From germline, CDR1 is ENHRY and CDR2 SYGVKD. The length of the CDR3 is 15 residues. The V segment lost 4 bases and the J segment 10 bases; nucleotides outside the gene matches: 12. This CDR3 is CAISAASGINRAQYF. In DNA form, the CDR3 reads TGTGCCATCAGTGCGGCTAGCGGGATTAATAGGGCGCAGTATTTT.

The chain carries TRBV6-1 and TRBJ1-5; D ambiguous. The ends were cut back, 6 bases at V and 4 bases at J, with 10 bases in the middle. CDR3 length: 13 residues. The germline V gene has CDR1 MNHNS and CDR2 SASEGT. CDR3 region: CASRGNGNQPQHF. For the CDR3, the DNA is TGTGCCAGCAGAGGTAACGGGAATCAGCCCCAGCATTTT.

The V and J genes are TRBV5-6 and TRBJ1-2; 8 nucleotides agree with TRBD1. Germline CDR1 is SGHDT and CDR2 is YYEEEE. The CDR3 loop spans 13 amino acids. Unmatched junction bases numbered 2, after V lost 3 bases and J lost 4 bases. The CDR3 reads CASSSDRVYGYTF. The CDR3 nucleotides read TGTGCCAGCAGCTCGGACAGGGTCTATGGCTACACCTTC.

The chain joins TRBV5-6 to TRBJ2-5, with 8 bases lining up with TRBD2. CDR3 length equals 13 residues. Germline CDR1 SGHDT, CDR2 YYEEEE. Unmatched junction bases numbered 1, after V lost 4 bases and J lost 2 bases. The CDR3 is CASSREGQETQYF. The CDR3 bases are TGTGCCAGCAGCCGGGAGGGGCAAGAGACCCAGTACTTC.

This clone has just one count. The chain couples TRBV7-2 to TRBJ2-1; 7 bases align to TRBD1. The CDR3 contains 15 residues. CDR1 and CDR2 (germline): SGHTA, FQGNSA. J gave up 4 bases and V 1 base, and 4 bases lay outside the gene matches. The CDR3 reads CASSLVRQGYNEQFF. The DNA for the CDR3 is TGTGCCAGCAGCTTAGTCCGACAGGGTTACAATGAGCAGTTCTTC.

The chain carries TRBV7-2 and TRBJ2-7, with 9 bases that match TRBD2. V trimming: 3 bases; J trimming: 7 bases; junction bases outside the gene matches: 10. Germline V gene data show CDR1 as SGHTA and CDR2 as FQGNSA. The length of the CDR3 is 15 residues. In DNA, the CDR3 is TGTGCCAGCAGCTTCCCGACTAGCGGAACGGGGGAGCAGTACTTC. It codes for CASSFPTSGTGEQYF.

The chain links TRBV30 to TRBJ2-3, with 8 bases identical to TRBD2. Trimming took 2 bases from V and 6 from J; bases not matched to a gene: 10. Per germline, CDR1 GTSNPN and CDR2 SVGIG (reference sequence). The length of the CDR3 is 15 residues. The CDR3 DNA sequence: TGTGCCTGGAGTACCCTGGCGGGGGGATCTGATACGCAGTATTTT. Residues: CAWSTLAGGSDTQYF.

The count of this clone is one. The chain employs TRBV7-2 and TRBJ1-1; TRBD1 matches at 8 bases. V was pared by 1 base and J by 2 bases, with 12 bases of the junction left unmatched. Germline-derived CDR1 and CDR2 are SGHTA and FQGNSA. The CDR3 is 18 residues long. CDR3 DNA sequence: TGTGCCAGCAGCTTAGAGAGGGGCCGCAGGGGGCGAAACACTGAAGCTTTCTTT. This codes for CASSLERGRRGRNTEAFF.

This chain links TRBV6-6 with TRBJ1-5, with TRBD1 as a possible D gene (5 bases). The length of the CDR3 is 13 residues. Germline lookup yields CDR1 MNHNY and CDR2 SVGAGI (reference sequence). V was cut by 6 bases and J by 6 bases, with 12 bases left in between. CDR3 nucleotide sequence: TGTGCCAGCAGAGAATTAGGGGTTCAGCCCCAGCATTTT. Amino acids: CASRELGVQPQHF.

The chain combines TRBV13 with TRBJ2-7; D ambiguous. Between the trimmed V and J ends, which lost 0 bases and 6 bases, there was a span of 9 bases. The CDR3 is 13 amino acids. Per germline, CDR1 PRHDT and CDR2 FYEKMQ (reference sequence). The DNA of the CDR3 is TGTGCCAGCAGCTTAGGCCGCAGTTCCGAGCAGTACTTC. It encodes CASSLGRSSEQYF.

This clone came up a few times. This sequence joins TRBV19 and TRBJ2-4; 9 bases align to TRBD1. In germline, CDR1 is LNHDA, CDR2 SQIVND (reference sequence). CDR3 length equals 15 residues. V shed 5 bases, J shed 6 bases, and the junction held 8 bases outside the gene matches. The CDR3 is CASSETGGTGNIQYF. CDR3 DNA: TGTGCCAGTAGTGAAACAGGGGGCACAGGAAACATTCAGTACTTC.

This clone was seen just once. This chain links TRBV27 with TRBJ1-2, with D possibly matching TRBD1 (5 bases). The germline V gene encodes CDR1 MNHEY and CDR2 SMNVEV (reference sequence). The V end was cut by 2 bases, the J end by 2 bases, with 15 bases between. The CDR3 covers 16 residues. CDR3 sequence (DNA): TGTGCCAGCAGTTTAGCCCCACAGGTTTACAACTATGGCTACACCTTC. Its translation is CASSLAPQVYNYGYTF.

This clone was recorded a few times. The CDR3 region has the DNA TGTGCCAGCAGTTTTAAGTGGAGCTCTGGAAACACCATATATTTT. Translated, it gives CASSFKWSSGNTIYF. The rearrangement joins TRBV28 to TRBJ1-3, with D unresolved. The germline V gene has CDR1 MDHEN and CDR2 SYDVKM. Between the trimmed V and J ends, which lost 3 bases and 0 bases, there was a span of 9 bases. The CDR3 is made up of 15 amino acids.

The CDR3 spells CASSRETAGNQPQHF. Written as DNA, the CDR3 is TGTGCCAGCAGCCGGGAGACAGCCGGCAATCAGCCCCAGCATTTT. The chain is built from TRBV5-5 and TRBJ1-5; D may be TRBD1 (5 bases). The V gene lost 4 bases and the J gene lost 2 bases, with 13 bases spanning the gap. The CDR3 runs to 15 residues. Germline CDR1 and CDR2: SGHKS and YYEKEE (reference sequence).

In DNA, the CDR3 is TGTGCCAGCATCTTGCGGGGAGGGGGGTTCTGTAATTCACCCCTCCACTTT. Translating gives CASILRGGGFCNSPLHF. This sequence joins TRBV6-7 and TRBJ1-6, with D maybe TRBD1 (6 bases). TRBV6-7 is an ORF, and what it does is uncertain. V was shortened by 7 bases and J by 6 bases, with 22 bases between the two germline ends. The CDR3 consists of 17 residues.

The chain combines TRBV10-3 with TRBJ2-5; 15 nucleotides line up with TRBD2. The length of the CDR3 is 16 residues. Germline V gene data show CDR1 as ENHRY and CDR2 as SYGVKD. Unmatched junction bases numbered 4, after V lost 6 bases and J lost 2 bases. The CDR3 coding sequence is TGTGCCATCAGCAGGACTAGCGGGAGGGATCAAGAGACCCAGTACTTC. It translates to CAISRTSGRDQETQYF.

This sequence joins TRBV2 and TRBJ2-3; 10 bases are shared with TRBD1. V lost 6 bases to trimming and J lost 4 bases; unmatched junction nucleotides: 7. The CDR3 length is 15 residues. Germline-derived CDR1 and CDR2 are SNHLY and FYNNEI. The CDR3 region has the DNA TGTGCCAGCAGGGCTTCGGACAGGGGGGCAGATACGCAGTATTTT. This gives the protein CASRASDRGADTQYF.

This chain joins TRBV29-1 and TRBJ2-1, with a possible D match to TRBD1 (6 bases). V lost 2 bases and J lost 4, with 12 bases in between. Germline CDR1 SQVTM, CDR2 ANQGSEA. This CDR3 has 14 amino acids. CDR3 bases: TGCAGCGTTGAACCAAGCGACAGGTACAATGAGCAGTTCTTC. It specifies CSVEPSDRYNEQFF.

This clone occurred a few times. The chain couples TRBV6-1 to TRBJ1-5; the D gene is possibly TRBD1 (5 bases). This CDR3 contains 14 residues. Trimming took off 4 bases at V and 0 bases at J, with 7 bases between the two ends. The germline V gene has CDR1 MNHNS and CDR2 SASEGT. The chain's CDR3 is CASSGQNSNQPQHF. Here the CDR3 DNA reads TGTGCCAGCAGTGGACAGAATAGCAATCAGCCCCAGCATTTT.

The CDR3 DNA is TGTGCCTGGAGTGTCGGCAGGGGAAGCACTGAAGCTTTCTTT. It yields the protein CAWSVGRGSTEAFF. The chain is built from TRBV30 and TRBJ1-1; TRBD1 is a possible D gene (6 bases). The CDR3 sequence is 14 residues long. V lost 0 bases and J 4 bases, leaving 12 bases between the germline ends. Germline values: CDR1 GTSNPN, CDR2 SVGIG (reference sequence).

The V gene is TRBV27, the J gene TRBJ2-5; possible D gene TRBD1, 6 bases. The last part of the DNA fits TRBJ2-7 better; the J call may be wrong. The germline V gene encodes CDR1 MNHEY and CDR2 SMNVEV (reference sequence). The CDR3 has 15 residues. CDR3 sequence reads: CASSPAIGTSYEQYF. The CDR3 DNA is TGTGCCAGCAGTCCAGCGATCGGGACATCCTACGAGCAGTACTTC.

This chain joins TRBV5-6 and TRBJ1-2, with no clear D. CDR1 is SGHDT and CDR2 is YYEEEE in the germline V gene. The ends were cut back, 0 bases at V and 0 bases at J, with 12 bases in the middle. CDR3 length equals 16 residues. This CDR3 is CASSLGRGSSNYGYTF. The CDR3 DNA reads as TGTGCCAGCAGCTTGGGCAGAGGCAGCTCTAACTATGGCTACACCTTC.

The chain couples TRBV28 to TRBJ2-2, with 8 positions matching TRBD1. Unmatched junction bases numbered 13, after V lost 6 bases and J lost 7 bases. The CDR3 spans 16 residues. The germline gives CDR1 MDHEN, CDR2 SYDVKM. The CDR3 DNA reads TGTGCCAGCAGAACCCCCCGGACAGGGATGGACGGGGAGCTGTTTTTT. It is translated as CASRTPRTGMDGELFF. The variable domain in full, completed from reference TRBV28 and TRBJ2-2, reads DVKVTQSSRYLVKRTGEKVFLECVQDMDHENMFWYRQDPGLGLRLIYFSYDVKMKEKGDIPEGYSVSREKKERFSLILESASTNQTSMYLCASRTPRTGMDGELFFGEGSRLTVL.

The chain couples TRBV5-4 to TRBJ1-1; 9 positions match TRBD1. The CDR3 consists of 14 residues. The germline V gene encodes CDR1 SGHNT and CDR2 YYREEE (reference sequence). V lost 4 bases to trimming and J lost 2 bases; unmatched junction nucleotides: 3. The CDR3 region is CASSKDRGNTEAFF. The CDR3 DNA sequence: TGTGCCAGCAGCAAGGACAGGGGTAACACTGAAGCTTTCTTT. Full variable domain (remainder filled in from reference TRBV5-4 and TRBJ1-1): ETGVTQSPTHLIKTRGQQVTLRCSSQSGHNTVSWYQQALGQGPQFIFQYYREEENGRGNFPPRFSGLQFPNYSSELNVNALELDDSALYLCASSKDRGNTEAFFGQGTRLTVV.